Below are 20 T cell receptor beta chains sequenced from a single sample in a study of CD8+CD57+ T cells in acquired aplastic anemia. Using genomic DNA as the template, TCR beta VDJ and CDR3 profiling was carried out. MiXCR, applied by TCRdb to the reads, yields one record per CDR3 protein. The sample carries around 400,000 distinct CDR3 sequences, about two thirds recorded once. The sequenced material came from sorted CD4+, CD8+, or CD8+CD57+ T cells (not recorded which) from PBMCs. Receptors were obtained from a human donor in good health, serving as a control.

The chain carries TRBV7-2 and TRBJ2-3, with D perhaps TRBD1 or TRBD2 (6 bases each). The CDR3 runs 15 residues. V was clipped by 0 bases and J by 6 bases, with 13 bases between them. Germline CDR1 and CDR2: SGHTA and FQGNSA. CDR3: CASSLAVGGKDTQYF. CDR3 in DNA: TGTGCCAGCAGCTTAGCGGTCGGGGGCAAGGATACGCAGTATTTT. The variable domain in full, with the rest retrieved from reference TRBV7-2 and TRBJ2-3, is GAGVSQSPSNKVTEKGKDVELRCDPISGHTALYWYRQSLGQGLEFLIYFQGNSAPDKSGLPSDRFSAERTGGSVSTLTIQRTQQEDSAVYLCASSLAVGGKDTQYFGPGTRLTVL.

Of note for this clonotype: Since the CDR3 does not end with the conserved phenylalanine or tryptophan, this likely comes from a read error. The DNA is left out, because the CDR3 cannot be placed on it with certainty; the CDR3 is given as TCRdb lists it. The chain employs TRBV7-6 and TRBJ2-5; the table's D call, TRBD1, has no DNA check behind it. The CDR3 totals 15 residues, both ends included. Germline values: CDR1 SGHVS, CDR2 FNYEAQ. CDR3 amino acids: CASSPELDPAGSPFL.

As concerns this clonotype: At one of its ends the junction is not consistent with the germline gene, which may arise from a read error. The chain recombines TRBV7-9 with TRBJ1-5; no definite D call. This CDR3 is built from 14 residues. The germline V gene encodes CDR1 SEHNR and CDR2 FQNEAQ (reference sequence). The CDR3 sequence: CASSQHGSKHFGPF. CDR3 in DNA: TGTGCCAGCAGCCAACATGGGAGCAAGCACTTCGGGCCATTT.

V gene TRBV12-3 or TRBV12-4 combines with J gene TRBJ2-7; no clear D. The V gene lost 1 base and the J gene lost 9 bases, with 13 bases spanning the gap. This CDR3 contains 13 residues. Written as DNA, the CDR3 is TGTGCCAGCAGTTTAGAACGGCGGCAAGGGCAGTACTTC. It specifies CASSLERRQGQYF.

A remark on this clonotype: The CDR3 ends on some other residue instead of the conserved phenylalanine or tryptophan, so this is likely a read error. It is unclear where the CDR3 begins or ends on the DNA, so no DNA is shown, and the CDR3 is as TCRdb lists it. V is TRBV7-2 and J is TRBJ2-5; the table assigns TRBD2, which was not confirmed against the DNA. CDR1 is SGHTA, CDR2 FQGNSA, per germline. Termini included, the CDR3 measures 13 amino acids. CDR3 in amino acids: CASSLSYEQYFGP.

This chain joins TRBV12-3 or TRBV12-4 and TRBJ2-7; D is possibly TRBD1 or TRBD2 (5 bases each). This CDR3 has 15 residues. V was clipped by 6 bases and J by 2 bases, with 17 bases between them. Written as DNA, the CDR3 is TGTGCCAGCAGACGAATCGGGGACGTGGCCTACGAGCAGTACTTC. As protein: CASRRIGDVAYEQYF.

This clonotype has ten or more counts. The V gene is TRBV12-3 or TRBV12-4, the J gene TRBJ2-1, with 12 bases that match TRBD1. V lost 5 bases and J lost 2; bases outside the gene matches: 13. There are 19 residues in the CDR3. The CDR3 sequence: CASSARDRGLHPPYNEQFF. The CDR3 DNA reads TGTGCCAGCAGTGCTCGGGACAGGGGGCTTCACCCCCCCTACAATGAGCAGTTCTTC.

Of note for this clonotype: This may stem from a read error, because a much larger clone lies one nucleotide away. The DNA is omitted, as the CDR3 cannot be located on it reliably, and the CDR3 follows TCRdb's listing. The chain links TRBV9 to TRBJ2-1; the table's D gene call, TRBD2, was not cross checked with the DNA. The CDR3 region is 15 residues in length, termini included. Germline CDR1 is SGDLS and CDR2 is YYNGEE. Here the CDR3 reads CASSVAGGAYNERFF.

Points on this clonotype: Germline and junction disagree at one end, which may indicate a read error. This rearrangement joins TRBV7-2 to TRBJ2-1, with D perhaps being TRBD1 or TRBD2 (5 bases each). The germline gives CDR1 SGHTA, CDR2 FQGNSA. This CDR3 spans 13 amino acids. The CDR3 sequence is CASSWGSRYEQHF. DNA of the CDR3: TGTGCCAGCAGCTGGGGGAGCCGCTACGAGCAGCACTTC.

CDR3 in amino acids: CASSFGITDTQYF. The DNA for the CDR3 is TGTGCCAGCAGCTTTGGAATCACAGATACGCAGTATTTT. The chain is built from TRBV7-2 and TRBJ2-3, with D unresolved. V lost 3 bases to trimming and J lost 2 bases, with 6 bases between them. CDR1 and CDR2 from the germline V gene are SGHTA and FQGNSA. The CDR3 contains 13 residues.

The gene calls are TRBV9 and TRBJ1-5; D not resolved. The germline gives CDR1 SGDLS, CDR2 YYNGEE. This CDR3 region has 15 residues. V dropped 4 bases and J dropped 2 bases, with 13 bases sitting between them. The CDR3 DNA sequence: TGTGCCAGCAGCTTGGCTGACGCAGGCAATCAGCCCCAGCATTTT. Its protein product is CASSLADAGNQPQHF.

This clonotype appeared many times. DNA of the CDR3: TGTGCCAGCAGCCCCGACAGGGCCTACAATGAGCAGTTCTTC. Translation: CASSPDRAYNEQFF. This chain connects TRBV11-2 to TRBJ2-1, with 7 bases matching TRBD1. From germline, CDR1 is SGHAT and CDR2 FQNNGV. This CDR3 is built from 14 residues. J was trimmed by 2 bases and V by 5 bases; bases with no gene match: 3.

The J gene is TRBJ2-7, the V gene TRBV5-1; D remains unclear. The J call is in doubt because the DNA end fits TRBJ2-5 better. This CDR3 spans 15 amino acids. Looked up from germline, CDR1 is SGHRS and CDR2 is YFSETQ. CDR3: CASSFGENTEETQYF. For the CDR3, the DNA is TGCGCCAGCAGCTTCGGCGAGAACACTGAGGAGACCCAGTACTTC.

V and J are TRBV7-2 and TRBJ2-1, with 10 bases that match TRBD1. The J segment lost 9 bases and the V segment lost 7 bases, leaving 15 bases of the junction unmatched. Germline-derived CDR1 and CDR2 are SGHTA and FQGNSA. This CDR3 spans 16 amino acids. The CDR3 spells CASTPSGTGVYAEQFF. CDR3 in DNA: TGTGCCAGCACCCCAAGCGGGACAGGGGTCTACGCTGAGCAGTTCTTC.

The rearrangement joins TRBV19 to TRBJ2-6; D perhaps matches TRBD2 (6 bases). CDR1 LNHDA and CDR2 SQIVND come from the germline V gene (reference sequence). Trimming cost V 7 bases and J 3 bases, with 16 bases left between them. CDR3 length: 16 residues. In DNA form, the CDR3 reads TGTGCCAGTATGGAGGGACTTAATGGTGGGGCCAACGTCCTGACTTTC. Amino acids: CASMEGLNGGANVLTF.

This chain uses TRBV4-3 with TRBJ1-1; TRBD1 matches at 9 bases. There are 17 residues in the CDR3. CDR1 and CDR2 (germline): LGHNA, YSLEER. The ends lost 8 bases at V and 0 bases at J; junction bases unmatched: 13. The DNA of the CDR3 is TGCGCCAGCTGCCCTGGGACAGGGCCCGGGCTGAACACTGAAGCTTTCTTT. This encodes CASCPGTGPGLNTEAFF.

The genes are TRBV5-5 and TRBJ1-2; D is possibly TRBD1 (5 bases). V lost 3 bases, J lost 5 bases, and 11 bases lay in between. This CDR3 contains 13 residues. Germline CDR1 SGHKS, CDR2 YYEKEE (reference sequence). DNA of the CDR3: TGTGCCAGCAGCTCCGCACAGGAGTATGGCTACACCTTC. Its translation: CASSSAQEYGYTF.

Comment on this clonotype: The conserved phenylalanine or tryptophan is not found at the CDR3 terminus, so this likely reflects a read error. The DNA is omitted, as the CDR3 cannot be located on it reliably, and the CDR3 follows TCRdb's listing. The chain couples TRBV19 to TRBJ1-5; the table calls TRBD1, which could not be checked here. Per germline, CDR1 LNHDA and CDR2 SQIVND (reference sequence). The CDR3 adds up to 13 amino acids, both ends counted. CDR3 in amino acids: CASSNPNRGFSHT.

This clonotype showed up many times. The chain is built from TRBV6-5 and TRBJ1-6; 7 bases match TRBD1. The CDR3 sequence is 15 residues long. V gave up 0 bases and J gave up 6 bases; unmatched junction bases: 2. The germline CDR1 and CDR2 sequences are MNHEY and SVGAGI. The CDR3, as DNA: TGTGCCAGCAGTTACTCTCGGGACAGTAATTCACCCCTCCACTTT. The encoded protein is CASSYSRDSNSPLHF.

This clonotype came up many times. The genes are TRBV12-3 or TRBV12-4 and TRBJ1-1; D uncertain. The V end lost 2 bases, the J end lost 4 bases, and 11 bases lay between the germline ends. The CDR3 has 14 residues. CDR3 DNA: TGTGCCAGCAGTTTATGGTACGGTCGCACTGAAGCTTTCTTT. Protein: CASSLWYGRTEAFF.